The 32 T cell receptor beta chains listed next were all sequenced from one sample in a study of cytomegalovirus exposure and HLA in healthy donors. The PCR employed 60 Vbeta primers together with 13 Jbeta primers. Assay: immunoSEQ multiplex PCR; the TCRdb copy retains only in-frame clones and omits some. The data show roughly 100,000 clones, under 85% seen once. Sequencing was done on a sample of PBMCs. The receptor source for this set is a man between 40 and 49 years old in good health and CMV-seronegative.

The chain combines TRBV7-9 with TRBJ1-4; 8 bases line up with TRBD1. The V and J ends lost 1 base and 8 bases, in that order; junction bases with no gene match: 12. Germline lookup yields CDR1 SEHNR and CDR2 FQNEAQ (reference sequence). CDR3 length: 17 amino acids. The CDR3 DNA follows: TGTGCCAGCAGCTTAGGAGTGTCAGGGGGCGTTGGGGAAAAACTGTTTTTT. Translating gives CASSLGVSGGVGEKLFF.

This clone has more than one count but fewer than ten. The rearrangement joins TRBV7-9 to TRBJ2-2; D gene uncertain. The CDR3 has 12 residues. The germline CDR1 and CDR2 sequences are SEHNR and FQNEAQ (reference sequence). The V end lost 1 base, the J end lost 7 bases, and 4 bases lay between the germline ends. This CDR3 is CASSLVGGELFF. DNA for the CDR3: TGTGCCAGCAGCTTAGTCGGCGGGGAGCTGTTTTTT. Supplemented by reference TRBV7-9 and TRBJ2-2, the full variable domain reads DTGVSQNPRHKITKRGQNVTFRCDPISEHNRLYWYRQTLGQGPEFLTYFQNEAQLEKSRLLSDRFSAERPKGSFSTLEIQRTEQGDSAMYLCASSLVGGELFFGEGSRLTVL.

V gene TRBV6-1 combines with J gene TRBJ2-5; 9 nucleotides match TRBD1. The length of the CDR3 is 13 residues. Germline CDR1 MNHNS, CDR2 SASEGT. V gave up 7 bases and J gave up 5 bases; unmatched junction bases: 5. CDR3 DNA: TGTGCCAGCATCACAGGGGGCATGGAGACCCAGTACTTC. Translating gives CASITGGMETQYF.

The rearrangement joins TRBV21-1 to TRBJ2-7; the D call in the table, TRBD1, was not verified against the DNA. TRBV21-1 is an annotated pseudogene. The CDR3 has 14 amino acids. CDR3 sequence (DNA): TGTGCCAGCAGCAAAGAAAGACACTGCTACGAGCAGTACGTC. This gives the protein CASSKERHCYEQYV.

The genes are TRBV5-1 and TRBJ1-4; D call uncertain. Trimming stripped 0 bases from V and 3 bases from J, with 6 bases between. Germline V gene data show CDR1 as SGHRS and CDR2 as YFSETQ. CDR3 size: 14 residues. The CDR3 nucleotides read TGCGCCAGCAGCTTGGGGCTCGCTAATGAAAAACTGTTTTTT. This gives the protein CASSLGLANEKLFF.

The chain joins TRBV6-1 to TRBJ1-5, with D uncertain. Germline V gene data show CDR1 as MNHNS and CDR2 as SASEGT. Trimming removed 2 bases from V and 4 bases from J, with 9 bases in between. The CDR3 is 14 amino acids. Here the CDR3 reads CASSEMYRNQPQHF. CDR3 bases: TGTGCCAGCAGTGAAATGTACAGAAATCAGCCCCAGCATTTT.

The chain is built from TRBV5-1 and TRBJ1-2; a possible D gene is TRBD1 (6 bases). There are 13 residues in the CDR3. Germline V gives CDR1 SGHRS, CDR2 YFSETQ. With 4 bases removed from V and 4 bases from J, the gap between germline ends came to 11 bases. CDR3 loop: CASSPDRSYGYTF. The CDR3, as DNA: TGCGCCAGCAGCCCGGACAGAAGCTATGGCTACACCTTC.

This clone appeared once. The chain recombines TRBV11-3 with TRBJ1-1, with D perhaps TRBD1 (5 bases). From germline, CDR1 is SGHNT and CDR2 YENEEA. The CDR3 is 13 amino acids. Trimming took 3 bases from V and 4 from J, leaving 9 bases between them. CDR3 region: CASSFSGGTEAFF. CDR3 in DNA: TGTGCCAGCAGCTTTTCCGGGGGCACTGAAGCTTTCTTT.

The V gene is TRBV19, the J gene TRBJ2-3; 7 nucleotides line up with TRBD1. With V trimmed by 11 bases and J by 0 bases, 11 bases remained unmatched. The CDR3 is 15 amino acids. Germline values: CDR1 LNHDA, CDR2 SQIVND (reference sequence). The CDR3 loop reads CARQRGQPSTDTQYF. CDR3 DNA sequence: TGTGCCCGCCAAAGGGGACAGCCAAGCACAGATACGCAGTATTTT.

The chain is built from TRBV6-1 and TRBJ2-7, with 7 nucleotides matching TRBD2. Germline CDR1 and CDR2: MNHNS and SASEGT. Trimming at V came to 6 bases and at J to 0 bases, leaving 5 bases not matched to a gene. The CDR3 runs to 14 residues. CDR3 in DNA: TGTGCCAGCAGGGGGCCGGGGGGCTCCTACGAGCAGTACGTC. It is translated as CASRGPGGSYEQYV.

The CDR3 bases are TGTGCCAGCAGCATCAGGGGTTACGAGCAGTACGTC. Translated, it gives CASSIRGYEQYV. This sequence joins TRBV13 and TRBJ2-7; tentatively, D is TRBD1 (6 bases). CDR3 length equals 12 residues. The germline V gene encodes CDR1 PRHDT and CDR2 FYEKMQ (reference sequence). Trimming cost V 5 bases and J 4 bases, with 9 bases left between them.

CDR3 sequence reads: CASSPGTGHNYGYTF. The CDR3 DNA sequence: TGTGCCAGCTCACCGGGGACGGGACATAACTATGGCTACACCTTC. The chain is built from TRBV18 and TRBJ1-2; a weak D match, TRBD1 (6 bases). V dropped 3 bases and J dropped 1 base, with 12 bases sitting between them. This CDR3 comprises 15 residues. Per germline, CDR1 KGHSH and CDR2 LQKENI.

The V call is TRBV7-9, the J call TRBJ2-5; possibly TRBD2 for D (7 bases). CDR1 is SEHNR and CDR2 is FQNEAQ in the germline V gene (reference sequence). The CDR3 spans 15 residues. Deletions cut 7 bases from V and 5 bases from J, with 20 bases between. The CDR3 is CASTPWWGGRETQYF. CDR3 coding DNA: TGTGCCAGCACCCCTTGGTGGGGGGGCAGGGAGACCCAGTACTTC.

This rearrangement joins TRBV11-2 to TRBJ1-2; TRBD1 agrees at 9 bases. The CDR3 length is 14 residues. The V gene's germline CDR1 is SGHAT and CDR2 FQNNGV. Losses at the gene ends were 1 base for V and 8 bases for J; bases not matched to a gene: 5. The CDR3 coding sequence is TGTGCCAGCAGCTTAGTACAGGGGGCGAGAGGCTACACCTTC. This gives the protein CASSLVQGARGYTF.

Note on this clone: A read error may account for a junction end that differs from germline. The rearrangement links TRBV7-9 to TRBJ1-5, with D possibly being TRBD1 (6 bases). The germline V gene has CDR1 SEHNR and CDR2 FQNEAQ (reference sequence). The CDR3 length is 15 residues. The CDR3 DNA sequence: TGTTCCAGCAGCTTAGAAGGGGGAGGGCATCAGCCCCAGCATTTT. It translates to CSSSLEGGGHQPQHF.

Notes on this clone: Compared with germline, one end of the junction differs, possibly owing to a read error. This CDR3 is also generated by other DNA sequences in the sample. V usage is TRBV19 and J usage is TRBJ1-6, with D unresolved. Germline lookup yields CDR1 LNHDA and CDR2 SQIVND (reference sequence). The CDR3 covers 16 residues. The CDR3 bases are TGTGCCAGTAGTATGTTCCACTGGGCATATAATTCCCCCCTCCACTTT. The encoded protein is CASSMFHWAYNSPLHF.

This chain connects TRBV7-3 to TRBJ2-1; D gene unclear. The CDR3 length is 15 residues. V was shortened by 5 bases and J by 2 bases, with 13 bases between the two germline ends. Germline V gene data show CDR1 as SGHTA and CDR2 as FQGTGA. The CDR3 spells CASSAPPAPYNEQFF. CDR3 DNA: TGTGCCAGCAGCGCCCCCCCCGCGCCCTACAATGAGCAGTTCTTC.

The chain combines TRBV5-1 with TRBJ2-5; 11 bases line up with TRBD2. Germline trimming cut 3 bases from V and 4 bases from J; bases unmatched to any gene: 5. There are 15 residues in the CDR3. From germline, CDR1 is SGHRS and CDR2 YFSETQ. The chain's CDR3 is CASSYSGGARETQYF. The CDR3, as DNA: TGCGCCAGCAGCTATAGCGGGGGGGCCAGAGAGACCCAGTACTTC.

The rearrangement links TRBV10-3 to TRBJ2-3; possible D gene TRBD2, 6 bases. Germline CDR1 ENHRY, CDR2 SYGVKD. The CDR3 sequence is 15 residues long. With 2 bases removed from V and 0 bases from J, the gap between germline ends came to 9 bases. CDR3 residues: CAISEIAASTDTQYF. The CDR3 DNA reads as TGTGCCATCAGTGAGATAGCGGCTAGCACAGATACGCAGTATTTT.

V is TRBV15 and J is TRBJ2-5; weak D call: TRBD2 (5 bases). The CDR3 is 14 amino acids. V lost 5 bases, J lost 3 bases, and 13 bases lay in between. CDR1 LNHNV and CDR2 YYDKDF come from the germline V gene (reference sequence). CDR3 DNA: TGTGCCACCAGCGGTCGCCTAGCAGAAGAGACCCAGTACTTC. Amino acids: CATSGRLAEETQYF.

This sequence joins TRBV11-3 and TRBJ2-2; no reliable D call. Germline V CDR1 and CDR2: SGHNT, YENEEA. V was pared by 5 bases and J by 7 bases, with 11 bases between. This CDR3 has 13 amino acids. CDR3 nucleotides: TGTGCCAGCAGCCGTAGCAGTGTCGGGGAGCTGTTTTTT. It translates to CASSRSSVGELFF.

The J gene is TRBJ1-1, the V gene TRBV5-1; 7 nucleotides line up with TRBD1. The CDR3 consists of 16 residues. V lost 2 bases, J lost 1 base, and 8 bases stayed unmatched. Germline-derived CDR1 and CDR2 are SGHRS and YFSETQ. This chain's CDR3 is CASSFPTGTENTEAFF. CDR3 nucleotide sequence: TGCGCCAGCAGCTTTCCTACCGGGACAGAGAACACTGAAGCTTTCTTT.

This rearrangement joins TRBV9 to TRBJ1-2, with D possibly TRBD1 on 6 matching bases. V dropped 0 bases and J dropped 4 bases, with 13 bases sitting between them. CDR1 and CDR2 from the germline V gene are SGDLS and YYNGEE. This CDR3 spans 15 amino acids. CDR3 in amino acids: CASSVGTAGVYGYTF. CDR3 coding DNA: TGTGCCAGCAGCGTAGGGACAGCAGGGGTCTATGGCTACACCTTC.

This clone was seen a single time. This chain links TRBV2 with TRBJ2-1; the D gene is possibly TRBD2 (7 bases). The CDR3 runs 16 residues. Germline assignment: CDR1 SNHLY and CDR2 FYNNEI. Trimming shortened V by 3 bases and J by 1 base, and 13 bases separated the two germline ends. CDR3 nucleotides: TGTGCCAGCAGTGAGTGGGGGGGCCGGTCCTACAATGAGCAGTTCTTC. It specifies CASSEWGGRSYNEQFF.

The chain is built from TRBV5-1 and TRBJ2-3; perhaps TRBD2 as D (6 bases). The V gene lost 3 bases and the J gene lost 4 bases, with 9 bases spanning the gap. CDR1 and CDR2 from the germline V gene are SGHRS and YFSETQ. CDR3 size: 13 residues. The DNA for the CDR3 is TGCGCCAGCAGCTGGACTATTCCAGATACGCAGTATTTT. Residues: CASSWTIPDTQYF.

Here the CDR3 DNA reads TGTGCCAGCAGTGAACTCGGGGGTTCACCCCTCCACTTT. Its protein is CASSELGGSPLHF. This chain links TRBV6-4 with TRBJ1-6; tentative D call: TRBD1 (5 bases). The CDR3 has 13 amino acids. The germline V gene encodes CDR1 MRHNA and CDR2 SNTAGT. V gave up 3 bases and J gave up 9 bases, with 9 bases separating them.

The CDR3 is CASSAGGRSDTQYF. The CDR3, as DNA: TGTGCCAGCAGCGCCGGGGGGCGATCAGATACGCAGTATTTT. The rearrangement links TRBV9 to TRBJ2-3, with D maybe TRBD2 (7 bases). CDR3 length: 14 residues. Trimming stripped 3 bases from V and 4 bases from J, with 12 bases between. CDR1 is SGDLS, CDR2 YYNGEE, per germline.

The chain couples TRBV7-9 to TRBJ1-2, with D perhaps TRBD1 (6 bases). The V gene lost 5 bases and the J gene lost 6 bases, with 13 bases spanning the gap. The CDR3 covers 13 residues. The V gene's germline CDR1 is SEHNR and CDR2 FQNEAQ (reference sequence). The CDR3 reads CASSLQGMDGYTF. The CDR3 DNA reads TGTGCCAGCAGCCTACAGGGTATGGATGGCTACACCTTC.

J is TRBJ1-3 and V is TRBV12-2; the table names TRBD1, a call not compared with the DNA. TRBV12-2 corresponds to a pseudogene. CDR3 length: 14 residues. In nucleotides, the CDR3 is TGTGCAGGACACACGTCAAACTCTGGAAACACCATATATTTT. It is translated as CAGHTSNSGNTIYF.

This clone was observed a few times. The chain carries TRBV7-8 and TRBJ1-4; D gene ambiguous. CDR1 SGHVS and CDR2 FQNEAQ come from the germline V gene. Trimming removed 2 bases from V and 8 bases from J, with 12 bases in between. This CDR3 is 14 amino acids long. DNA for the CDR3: TGTGCCAGCAGCTTACGGCTGACTGCCGAAAAACTGTTTTTT. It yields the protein CASSLRLTAEKLFF.

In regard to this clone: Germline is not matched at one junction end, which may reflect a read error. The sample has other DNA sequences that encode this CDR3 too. The CDR3 protein is CASSESRAESSYNSPLHF. Written as DNA, the CDR3 is TGTGCCAGCAGTGAATCCAGGGCAGAGAGCTCCTATAATTCCCCCCTCCACTTT. This chain connects TRBV2 to TRBJ1-6; possible D gene TRBD1, 5 bases. CDR1 SNHLY and CDR2 FYNNEI come from the germline V gene. The CDR3 contains 18 residues.

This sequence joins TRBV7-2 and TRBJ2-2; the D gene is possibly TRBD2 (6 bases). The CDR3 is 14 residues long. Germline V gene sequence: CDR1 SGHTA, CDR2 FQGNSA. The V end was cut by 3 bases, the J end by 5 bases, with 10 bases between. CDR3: CASSFVRETGELFF. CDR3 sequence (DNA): TGTGCCAGCAGCTTTGTTCGGGAGACCGGGGAGCTGTTTTTT.